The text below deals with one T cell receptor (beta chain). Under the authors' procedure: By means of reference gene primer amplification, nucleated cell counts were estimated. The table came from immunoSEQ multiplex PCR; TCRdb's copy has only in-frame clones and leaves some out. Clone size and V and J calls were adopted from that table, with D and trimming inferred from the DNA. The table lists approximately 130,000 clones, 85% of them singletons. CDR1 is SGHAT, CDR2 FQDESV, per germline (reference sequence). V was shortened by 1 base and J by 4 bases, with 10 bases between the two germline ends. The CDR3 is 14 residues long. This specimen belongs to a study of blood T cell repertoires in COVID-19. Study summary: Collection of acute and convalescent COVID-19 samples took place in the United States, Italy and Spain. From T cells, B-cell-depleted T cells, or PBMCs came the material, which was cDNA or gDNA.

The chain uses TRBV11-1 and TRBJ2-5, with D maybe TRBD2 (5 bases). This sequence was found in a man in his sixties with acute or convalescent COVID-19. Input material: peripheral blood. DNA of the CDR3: TGTGCCAGCAGCTTAGGGCTAAGCGGAGAGACCCAGTACTTC. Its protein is CASSLGLSGETQYF. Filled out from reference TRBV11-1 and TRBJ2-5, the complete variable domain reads EAEVAQSPRYKITEKSQAVAFWCDPISGHATLYWYRQILGQGPELLVQFQDESVVDDSQLPKDRFSAERLKGVDSTLKIQPAELGDSAMYLCASSLGLSGETQYFGPGTRLLVL.